The 17 T cell receptor beta chains below were found in one sample sequenced in a study of shared clonotypes between healthy human individuals. Libraries were prepared by immunoSEQ multiplex PCR; TCRdb keeps only in-frame clonotypes and omits some of them. Among around 1.5 million clones listed, roughly 98% were seen once. The sequenced sample consisted of naive CD4+ T cells sorted from blood. Sample subset: CD45RA+ positively selected. The receptors shown here come from a man between 25 and 39 years old in good health.

This clone was counted a single time. The chain recombines TRBV7-9 with TRBJ2-1; TRBD2 aligns across 9 bases. CDR1 is SEHNR and CDR2 is FQNEAQ in the germline V gene (reference sequence). With 2 bases clipped from V and 4 bases from J, the junction kept 12 bases outside the gene matches. The CDR3 extends over 18 amino acids. The CDR3 DNA sequence: TGTGCCAGCAGCTTAATAGGTAGCGGGAGTCGAGGGTACAATGAGCAGTTCTTC. Protein sequence: CASSLIGSGSRGYNEQFF.

This clone was observed once. The J gene is TRBJ1-1, the V gene TRBV27; 9 bases match TRBD1. V gave up 5 bases and J gave up 5 bases; unmatched junction bases: 15. The CDR3 has 17 amino acids. Germline CDR1 MNHEY, CDR2 SMNVEV (reference sequence). In nucleotides, the CDR3 is TGTGCCAGCAGTCCGGGACAGGGTAATATAAGGAGGACTGAAGCTTTCTTT. Encoded protein: CASSPGQGNIRRTEAFF.

This chain links TRBV23-1 with TRBJ2-7; TRBD2 is a possible D gene (6 bases). TRBV23-1 is given ORF status, its function remaining uncertain. V was clipped by 9 bases and J by 4 bases, with 16 bases between them. This CDR3 contains 13 residues. The CDR3 DNA follows: TGCGCCAGTGCGGGGACCCTCTCATACGAGCAGTACTTC. Residues: CASAGTLSYEQYF.

J is TRBJ2-7 and V is TRBV28; the match to TRBD2 covers 9 bases. Per the germline V gene, CDR1 is MDHEN and CDR2 is SYDVKM. Trimming at V came to 7 bases and at J to 0 bases, leaving 10 bases not matched to a gene. The CDR3 consists of 16 residues. For the CDR3, the DNA is TGTGCCAGCATGGCAGTCGCGGGGGGGAGCTCCTACGAGCAGTACTTC. It codes for CASMAVAGGSSYEQYF. The full variable domain, rest sourced from reference TRBV28 and TRBJ2-7, is DVKVTQSSRYLVKRTGEKVFLECVQDMDHENMFWYRQDPGLGLRLIYFSYDVKMKEKGDIPEGYSVSREKKERFSLILESASTNQTSMYLCASMAVAGGSSYEQYFGPGTRLTVT.

V gene TRBV18 combines with J gene TRBJ2-5; no clear D. Germline V gene data show CDR1 as KGHSH and CDR2 as LQKENI. The CDR3 has 13 amino acids. V lost 2 bases and J 3 bases, leaving 7 bases between the germline ends. The CDR3 protein is CASSPKWKETQYF. CDR3 DNA sequence: TGTGCCAGCTCACCAAAGTGGAAAGAGACCCAGTACTTC.

This rearrangement joins TRBV2 to TRBJ2-5, with 9 bases fitting TRBD2. Trimming took 4 bases from V and 10 from J; bases not matched to a gene: 7. Germline loops: CDR1 SNHLY, CDR2 FYNNEI. The CDR3 contains 13 residues. The CDR3, as DNA: TGTGCCAGCAGTGGGGCTAGCGGGGTCTTCCAGTACTTC. Protein: CASSGASGVFQYF.

The chain couples TRBV11-2 to TRBJ2-3; a possible D gene is TRBD2 (5 bases). Between the trimmed V and J ends, which lost 3 bases and 2 bases, there was a span of 12 bases. Germline V gene sequence: CDR1 SGHAT, CDR2 FQNNGV. The CDR3 spans 15 residues. CDR3 nucleotide sequence: TGTGCCAGCAGCTTCCTCATCGGGGTCACAGATACGCAGTATTTT. This sequence encodes CASSFLIGVTDTQYF.

For this clone: Other DNA sequences within the sample encode an identical CDR3. The J gene is TRBJ2-1, the V gene TRBV5-1; 11 bases line up with TRBD2. V was pared by 0 bases and J by 4 bases, with 3 bases of the junction left unmatched. Germline V gene sequence: CDR1 SGHRS, CDR2 YFSETQ. The CDR3 is 16 residues long. CDR3 loop: CASSLGLAGIYNEQFF. CDR3 coding DNA: TGCGCCAGCAGCTTGGGACTAGCGGGAATATACAATGAGCAGTTCTTC.

The CDR3 is CASSSAAAGELFF. For the CDR3, the DNA is TGTGCCAGCAGCTCAGCGGCGGCCGGGGAGCTGTTTTTT. This chain uses TRBV9 with TRBJ2-2, with D possibly TRBD2 on 5 matching bases. This CDR3 is 13 amino acids long. The V and J ends lost 4 bases and 6 bases respectively, with 10 bases between them. Germline CDR1 is SGDLS and CDR2 is YYNGEE. Complete variable domain (other parts from reference TRBV9 and TRBJ2-2): DSGVTQTPKHLITATGQRVTLRCSPRSGDLSVYWYQQSLDQGLQFLIQYYNGEERAKGNILERFSAQQFPDLHSELNLSSLELGDSALYFCASSSAAAGELFFGEGSRLTVL.

With regard to this clone: This sample includes further DNA sequences coding for the same CDR3. The CDR3 DNA sequence: TGCGCCAGCAGCTTGGGGCACACTGAAGCTTTCTTT. It translates to CASSLGHTEAFF. The chain couples TRBV5-1 to TRBJ1-1; no clear D gene. CDR1 and CDR2 (germline): SGHRS, YFSETQ. The V and J ends lost 0 bases and 3 bases respectively, with 3 bases between them. The CDR3 consists of 12 residues.

The genes are TRBV7-9 and TRBJ1-1; weak D call: TRBD1 (6 bases). CDR1 is SEHNR and CDR2 is FQNEAQ in the germline V gene (reference sequence). V was trimmed by 6 bases and J by 10 bases, leaving 24 bases between them. The CDR3 runs to 15 residues. CDR3 protein: CASRRLGGMASGAFF. CDR3 DNA sequence: TGTGCCAGCAGGAGATTAGGGGGGATGGCAAGTGGAGCTTTCTTT.

Here the CDR3 reads CASSSRQEVVGTQYF. CDR3 DNA: TGTGCCAGTAGTTCCCGACAGGAGGTGGTCGGGACCCAGTACTTC. The chain has TRBV19 and TRBJ2-5; a weak D match, TRBD1 (6 bases). Trimming took 5 bases from V and 7 from J, leaving 20 bases between them. The CDR3 runs to 15 residues. Germline values: CDR1 LNHDA, CDR2 SQIVND (reference sequence).

A single count supports this clone. This chain connects TRBV11-2 to TRBJ2-7; D might be TRBD1 (6 bases). V was pared by 4 bases and J by 3 bases, with 13 bases between. CDR1 and CDR2 (germline): SGHAT, FQNNGV. The CDR3 spans 14 residues. CDR3 coding DNA: TGTGCCAGCAGCTCCGGGACAAGTTTCTACGAGCAGTACTTC. Amino acid sequence: CASSSGTSFYEQYF.

The chain employs TRBV28 and TRBJ1-1; no reliable D call. The CDR3 is made up of 13 amino acids. Germline V gives CDR1 MDHEN, CDR2 SYDVKM. Trimming stripped 2 bases from V and 8 bases from J, with 12 bases between. The CDR3 reads CASSLRPAIEAFF. The CDR3 DNA is TGTGCCAGCAGTTTACGACCAGCCATAGAAGCTTTCTTT.

V gene TRBV4-2 combines with J gene TRBJ2-2; 7 bases match TRBD2. Trimming took 2 bases from V and 4 from J; bases not matched to a gene: 10. The CDR3 loop spans 17 amino acids. CDR1 LGHNA and CDR2 YNFKEQ come from the germline V gene. CDR3 protein: CASSQISGGSGTGELFF. CDR3 nucleotides: TGTGCCAGCAGCCAAATCTCCGGCGGGAGCGGCACCGGGGAGCTGTTTTTT.

The chain is built from TRBV6-5 and TRBJ2-3, with 7 bases identical to TRBD2. V was clipped by 8 bases and J by 1 base; unmatched bases: 3. The CDR3 is made up of 13 amino acids. CDR1 and CDR2 (germline): MNHEY, SVGAGI. CDR3 sequence reads: CASLREGTDTQYF. In DNA form, the CDR3 reads TGTGCCAGCCTCCGGGAGGGCACAGATACGCAGTATTTT.

The chain couples TRBV6-5 to TRBJ2-1, with D tentatively TRBD1 (6 bases). CDR1 MNHEY and CDR2 SVGAGI come from the germline V gene. The CDR3 is 15 residues long. Trimming shortened V by 6 bases and J by 0 bases, and 12 bases separated the two germline ends. The CDR3 sequence: CASRPGASSYNEQFF. CDR3 nucleotide sequence: TGTGCCAGCAGACCAGGGGCGAGCTCCTACAATGAGCAGTTCTTC.